Shown below are 18 T cell receptor beta chains from a single sample sequenced in a study of T cell responses to AZD1222 COVID-19 vaccine. Method: immunoSEQ multiplex PCR; TCRdb's copy keeps in-frame clones and lacks some. The sample shows roughly 100,000 clones, roughly 90% of them seen only once. The material was peripheral blood, obtained on day 0 of AZD1222 vaccination. The receptors shown here come from an adult in good health.

This clone has only one observation. The CDR3 loop reads CASSTRAEGQETQYF. The CDR3 DNA sequence: TGTGCCAGTAGTACACGGGCGGAGGGGCAAGAGACCCAGTACTTC. J is TRBJ2-5 and V is TRBV19, with D possibly matching TRBD2 (6 bases). V was shortened by 4 bases and J by 2 bases, with 14 bases between the two germline ends. The CDR3 sequence is 15 residues long. Germline assignment: CDR1 LNHDA and CDR2 SQIVND (reference sequence).

The chain employs TRBV10-3 and TRBJ1-2, with 7 bases fitting TRBD1. Germline V gives CDR1 ENHRY, CDR2 SYGVKD. The CDR3 consists of 17 residues. The ends lost 2 bases at V and 3 bases at J; junction bases unmatched: 12. DNA of the CDR3: TGTGCCATCAGTGAGGTTGGCCCCGGACAGGCTTACTATGGCTACACCTTC. Encoded protein: CAISEVGPGQAYYGYTF.

This chain connects TRBV4-1 to TRBJ1-6; 8 bases line up with TRBD1. Trimming cost V 0 bases and J 2 bases; bases outside gene matches: 0. The length of the CDR3 is 16 residues. Per the germline V gene, CDR1 is MGHRA and CDR2 is YSYEKL. The CDR3 nucleotides read TGCGCCAGCAGCCAAGAGACAGGGGCCTATAATTCACCCCTCCACTTT. This encodes CASSQETGAYNSPLHF.

The V and J genes are TRBV24-1 and TRBJ1-1; tentative D call: TRBD1 (6 bases). The CDR3 runs to 16 residues. V lost 9 bases and J 5 bases, leaving 24 bases between the germline ends. Germline V gene lookup returns CDR1 KGHDR and CDR2 SFDVKD. CDR3 sequence: CATPPLQGGEGTEAFF. CDR3 coding DNA: TGTGCCACCCCGCCTTTACAGGGAGGCGAAGGGACTGAAGCTTTCTTT.

This chain uses TRBV9 with TRBJ2-7, with D tentatively TRBD1 (6 bases). CDR1 and CDR2 (germline): SGDLS, YYNGEE. V shed 0 bases and J shed 2 bases, with 12 bases lying between them. This CDR3 has 15 amino acids. The CDR3 DNA follows: TGTGCCAGCAGCGTAGGGTGGACAGCGCCCTACGAGCAGTACTTC. This translates into CASSVGWTAPYEQYF.

V and J are TRBV4-1 and TRBJ1-6; weak D call: TRBD1 (5 bases). This CDR3 contains 16 residues. Germline assignment: CDR1 MGHRA and CDR2 YSYEKL. V lost 2 bases and J 9 bases, leaving 17 bases between the germline ends. CDR3 nucleotide sequence: TGCGCCAGCAGCCAAACACAGGTCGAAGATTCTTCACCCCTCCACTTT. Its translation is CASSQTQVEDSSPLHF.

The CDR3 sequence is CASSPYGQGRMNTEAFF. The CDR3 bases are TGTGCCAGCAGCCCATACGGACAGGGACGAATGAACACTGAAGCTTTCTTT. The chain joins TRBV3-1 (or the pseudogene TRBV3-2) to TRBJ1-1; 8 nucleotides agree with TRBD1. The J segment lost 0 bases and the V segment lost 4 bases, leaving 10 bases of the junction unmatched. This CDR3 contains 17 residues. Per germline, CDR1 LGHDT and CDR2 YNNKEL (reference sequence).

This rearrangement joins TRBV20-1 to TRBJ2-1; 9 nucleotides match TRBD2. V trimming: 6 bases; J trimming: 6 bases; junction bases outside the gene matches: 15. The CDR3 has 16 residues. Germline V gene data show CDR1 as DFQATT and CDR2 as SNEGSKA (reference sequence). The CDR3 DNA is TGCAGTGCCAGTCCTAGTTTTAGCGGGAGCGGCAATGAGCAGTTCTTC. This sequence encodes CSASPSFSGSGNEQFF.

This chain connects TRBV20-1 to TRBJ1-5, with TRBD1 as a possible D gene (5 bases). The CDR3 contains 14 residues. CDR1 DFQATT and CDR2 SNEGSKA come from the germline V gene (reference sequence). Trimming removed 3 bases at V and 1 base at J, with 10 bases between. CDR3 protein: CSASQGRSNQPQHF. CDR3 in DNA: TGCAGTGCTAGTCAGGGTCGAAGCAATCAGCCCCAGCATTTT.

The V gene is TRBV2, the J gene TRBJ1-2; no reliable D call. V shed 3 bases and J shed 4 bases, with 9 bases lying between them. The CDR3 totals 13 residues. CDR1 is SNHLY, CDR2 FYNNEI, per germline. The CDR3 nucleotides are TGTGCCAGCAGTGATAAGAAGTCCTATGGCTACACCTTC. Residues: CASSDKKSYGYTF. Full variable domain (outside the CDR3, taken from reference TRBV2 and TRBJ1-2): EPEVTQTPSHQVTQMGQEVILRCVPISNHLYFYWYRQILGQKVEFLVSFYNNEISEKSEIFDDQFSVERPDGSNFTLKIRSTKLEDSAMYFCASSDKKSYGYTFGSGTRLTVV.

This clone has just one count. The chain couples TRBV24-1 to TRBJ2-3; no reliable D call. Deletions cut 2 bases from V and 0 bases from J, with 14 bases between. There are 17 residues in the CDR3. Per germline, CDR1 KGHDR and CDR2 SFDVKD. CDR3 residues: CATSDSLRTESTDTQYF. The CDR3 region has the DNA TGTGCCACCAGTGATTCCCTTCGGACGGAAAGCACAGATACGCAGTATTTT.

J is TRBJ2-3 and V is TRBV9; D might be TRBD2 (5 bases). Trimming removed 2 bases from V and 3 bases from J, with 10 bases in between. The CDR3 totals 14 residues. Germline CDR1 is SGDLS and CDR2 is YYNGEE. The CDR3 region is CASSVSTRTDTQYF. CDR3 DNA: TGTGCCAGCAGCGTCTCCACTAGGACAGATACGCAGTATTTT.

This chain links TRBV18 with TRBJ2-3; weak D call: TRBD2 (6 bases). Germline V lookup: CDR1 KGHSH, CDR2 LQKENI. V was pared by 2 bases and J by 6 bases, with 12 bases between. CDR3 length: 14 amino acids. Written as DNA, the CDR3 is TGTGCCAGCTCACCAACGGGAGCAAGGGATACGCAGTATTTT. Residues: CASSPTGARDTQYF.

This CDR3 is CASSQGRADTQYF. CDR3 in DNA: TGCGCCAGCTCCCAGGGTCGGGCAGATACGCAGTATTTT. The gene calls are TRBV5-1 and TRBJ2-3; tentative D call: TRBD1 (5 bases). Per germline, CDR1 SGHRS and CDR2 YFSETQ. V gave up 7 bases and J gave up 4 bases, with 13 bases separating them. The CDR3 runs to 13 residues.

This clone has only one observation. The rearrangement uses TRBV24-1 and TRBJ1-3; D is unclear. Trimming left V 4 bases short and J 2 bases short, with 8 bases between. This CDR3 comprises 14 residues. CDR1 is KGHDR and CDR2 is SFDVKD in the germline V gene. The CDR3 DNA follows: TGTGCCACCAGTGACGGGCCAACTGGAAACACCATATATTTT. Encoded protein: CATSDGPTGNTIYF.

Here the CDR3 reads CASQGGGSNQPQHF. Written as DNA, the CDR3 is TGTGCCAGCCAGGGAGGAGGGAGCAATCAGCCCCAGCATTTT. The chain links TRBV28 to TRBJ1-5; perhaps TRBD1 as D (5 bases). Between the trimmed V and J ends, which lost 8 bases and 1 base, there was a span of 12 bases. Germline loops: CDR1 MDHEN, CDR2 SYDVKM. The CDR3 consists of 14 residues.

This clone was recorded once. The genes are TRBV3-1 (or the pseudogene TRBV3-2) and TRBJ2-7; TRBD2 aligns across 7 bases. J was trimmed by 8 bases and V by 1 base; bases with no gene match: 8. CDR3 length: 14 amino acids. CDR1 LGHDT and CDR2 YNNKEL come from the germline V gene (reference sequence). CDR3 coding DNA: TGTGCCAGCAGCCAAGGTACTAGCGCCCTGAAGCAGTACTTC. It is translated as CASSQGTSALKQYF.

This chain joins TRBV7-6 and TRBJ2-7; D is unresolved. The CDR3 loop spans 15 amino acids. From germline, CDR1 is SGHVS and CDR2 FNYEAQ. Trimming removed 1 base at V and 0 bases at J, with 10 bases between. This chain's CDR3 is CASSLEAGLSYEQYF. The CDR3 DNA follows: TGTGCCAGCAGCTTAGAGGCAGGCCTCTCCTACGAGCAGTACTTC. Drawing the rest from reference TRBV7-6 and TRBJ2-7, the complete variable domain is GAGVSQSPRYKVTKRGQDVALRCDPISGHVSLYWYRQALGQGPEFLTYFNYEAQQDKSGLPNDRFSAERPEGSISTLTIQRTEQRDSAMYRCASSLEAGLSYEQYFGPGTRLTVT.